These 17 T cell receptor beta chains were all obtained from the same sample, sequenced in a study of CD8 T cells in ankylosing spondylitis. TCRdb re-called the 5' RACE reads with MiXCR, one entry per CDR3 protein. In the table there are 90,000 to 120,000 distinct CDR3 sequences, less than 25% of which are singletons. Material: synovial fluid, either unsorted or a sorted T cell fraction (not recorded which). All receptors come from a male donor with ankylosing spondylitis.

Ten or more counts support this clonotype. The chain links TRBV27 to TRBJ1-4; no definite D call. Trimming removed 5 bases from V and 4 bases from J, with 11 bases in between. The germline CDR1 and CDR2 sequences are MNHEY and SMNVEV (reference sequence). The CDR3 is 14 residues long. As DNA, the CDR3 is TGTGCCAGCAGTAGGGTTGATCTTAATGAAAAACTGTTTTTT. This gives the protein CASSRVDLNEKLFF.

J is TRBJ2-7 and V is TRBV29-1, with D possibly TRBD2 on 6 matching bases. V gave up 6 bases and J gave up 4 bases, with 13 bases separating them. Looked up from germline, CDR1 is SQVTM and CDR2 is ANQGSEA. This CDR3 region has 12 residues. The CDR3 reads CSVRLGVYEQYF. CDR3 bases: TGCAGCGTACGACTAGGGGTTTACGAGCAGTACTTC.

This rearrangement joins TRBV3-1 to TRBJ1-1; D gene unclear. V was shortened by 0 bases and J by 5 bases, with 4 bases between the two germline ends. CDR3 length: 12 amino acids. The V gene's germline CDR1 is LGHDT and CDR2 YNNKEL (reference sequence). In nucleotides, the CDR3 is TGTGCCAGCAGCCAAGAGGGGACTGAAGCTTTCTTT. It is translated as CASSQEGTEAFF.

Many counts were recorded for this clonotype. This sequence joins TRBV11-2 and TRBJ2-1, with TRBD2 matching 8 bases. The CDR3 covers 14 residues. CDR1 SGHAT and CDR2 FQNNGV come from the germline V gene. Losses at the gene ends were 7 bases for V and 9 bases for J; bases not matched to a gene: 11. CDR3 region: CASTPAGGSGEQFF. DNA of the CDR3: TGTGCCAGCACTCCGGCGGGAGGATCGGGTGAGCAGTTCTTC.

This clonotype has at least ten counts. V is TRBV24-1 and J is TRBJ2-7, with 9 bases fitting TRBD2. Trimming cost V 3 bases and J 2 bases; bases outside gene matches: 7. Per germline, CDR1 KGHDR and CDR2 SFDVKD. The CDR3 totals 16 residues. The CDR3: CATSDARASGAYEQYF. The CDR3 DNA sequence: TGTGCCACCAGTGATGCCCGGGCTAGCGGGGCCTACGAGCAGTACTTC.

In its sample, this clonotype was seen many times. CDR3 bases: TGCGCCAGCAGTCCATCGACGGGGGACATTCAGTACTTC. This translates into CASSPSTGDIQYF. The genes are TRBV10-2 and TRBJ2-4; weak D call: TRBD2 (6 bases). Trimming took off 5 bases at V and 8 bases at J, with 13 bases between the two ends. CDR1 is WSHSY and CDR2 is SAAADI in the germline V gene. This CDR3 contains 13 residues.

In this sample, this clonotype turned up a few times. The J gene is TRBJ2-2, the V gene TRBV5-1, with D perhaps TRBD1 or TRBD2 (5 bases each). Germline V CDR1 and CDR2: SGHRS, YFSETQ. The length of the CDR3 is 15 residues. Trimming took 2 bases from V and 0 from J, leaving 8 bases between them. CDR3: CASSFGTANTGELFF. In nucleotides, the CDR3 is TGCGCCAGCAGCTTTGGGACGGCGAACACCGGGGAGCTGTTTTTT.

The chain recombines TRBV6-2 or TRBV6-3 with TRBJ1-5, with TRBD1 as a possible D gene (5 bases). This CDR3 has 13 amino acids. Germline V gene lookup returns CDR1 MNHEY and CDR2 SVGEGT. The ends were cut back, 5 bases at V and 7 bases at J, with 12 bases in the middle. CDR3 amino acids: CASSRDRPQPQHF. The CDR3 coding sequence is TGTGCCAGCAGTCGCGACAGACCCCAGCCCCAGCATTTT.

This clonotype was observed many times. The rearrangement uses TRBV11-2 and TRBJ2-7; D possibly corresponds to TRBD2 (5 bases). Trimming took 5 bases from V and 2 from J, leaving 16 bases between them. From germline, CDR1 is SGHAT and CDR2 FQNNGV. The CDR3 has 15 amino acids. DNA for the CDR3: TGTGCCAGCAGCGTATCCAGAGGGCCCGCCTACGAGCAGTACTTC. This codes for CASSVSRGPAYEQYF.

Only a few counts were recorded for this clonotype. The V and J genes are TRBV6-2 or TRBV6-3 and TRBJ2-7, with D uncertain. V dropped 4 bases and J dropped 0 bases, with 7 bases sitting between them. The germline CDR1 and CDR2 sequences are MNHEY and SVGEGT. The CDR3 is 13 residues long. The CDR3 DNA is TGTGCCAGCAGTTCGGCCAACTCCTACGAGCAGTACGTC. Translating gives CASSSANSYEQYV.

This clonotype showed up just a few times. The chain is built from TRBV7-8 and TRBJ1-5; D ambiguous. V lost 1 base and J lost 0, with 7 bases in between. This CDR3 contains 15 residues. CDR1 is SGHVS, CDR2 FQNEAQ, per germline. The CDR3 region is CASSLDGDSNQPQHF. The CDR3, as DNA: TGTGCCAGCAGCTTAGATGGGGATAGCAATCAGCCCCAGCATTTT.

The gene calls are TRBV5-1 and TRBJ2-2; weak D call: TRBD1 (6 bases). V was trimmed by 3 bases and J by 0 bases, leaving 9 bases between them. The germline CDR1 and CDR2 sequences are SGHRS and YFSETQ. CDR3 length: 15 amino acids. The CDR3 sequence: CASSSGHSNTGELFF. CDR3 DNA: TGCGCCAGCAGCTCGGGACATTCGAACACCGGGGAGCTGTTTTTT.

The chain is built from TRBV28 and TRBJ2-1, with D possibly TRBD1 on 6 matching bases. CDR3 length: 15 amino acids. From germline, CDR1 is MDHEN and CDR2 SYDVKM. V lost 5 bases and J 7 bases, leaving 18 bases between the germline ends. In nucleotides, the CDR3 is TGTGCCAGCAGTCCCCTGGGGCAGGGGTTTAATGAGCAGTTCTTC. Translating it yields CASSPLGQGFNEQFF.

In its sample, this clonotype was seen many times. The chain combines TRBV7-2 with TRBJ2-5; 9 positions agree with TRBD2. The V gene end was trimmed by 3 bases and the J gene end by 5 bases; junction bases not matched to a gene: 4. This CDR3 region has 14 residues. In germline, CDR1 is SGHTA, CDR2 FQGNSA. The CDR3 coding sequence is TGTGCCAGCAGCTTTATAGCGGGAGTTGAGACCCAGTACTTC. Its translation is CASSFIAGVETQYF.

The table lists this clonotype with a few counts. The gene calls are TRBV28 and TRBJ1-4, with D hard to call. The CDR3 consists of 14 residues. CDR1 is MDHEN and CDR2 is SYDVKM in the germline V gene. Trimming left V 4 bases short and J 0 bases short, with 6 bases between. The CDR3 sequence: CASSSASTNEKLFF. In DNA form, the CDR3 reads TGTGCCAGCAGTTCTGCGTCAACTAATGAAAAACTGTTTTTT.

The V call is TRBV29-1, the J call TRBJ1-2; D is perhaps TRBD1 (5 bases). The CDR3 contains 12 residues. V lost 4 bases, J lost 7 bases, and 13 bases lay in between. Germline V gene data show CDR1 as SQVTM and CDR2 as ANQGSEA. The CDR3 DNA reads TGCAGCGTTGGGACGGGACTGGGTGGCTACACCTTC. This sequence encodes CSVGTGLGGYTF.

Many counts were recorded for this clonotype. This sequence joins TRBV14 and TRBJ1-1, with 9 bases lining up with TRBD1. CDR1 is SGHDN, CDR2 FVKESK, per germline. The length of the CDR3 is 15 residues. The ends lost 4 bases at V and 1 base at J; junction bases unmatched: 4. CDR3: CASSRKDRGNTEAFF. The CDR3 DNA reads TGTGCCAGCAGCCGAAAGGACAGGGGGAACACTGAAGCTTTCTTT.